This T cell receptor (beta chain) was found in a study of blood T cells in healthy people across ages. Next came a second PCR, run for about 7 to 12 cycles, which used a sample-barcoded 5' primer along with a J-beta primer mix. TCRdb re-called the 5' RACE reads through MiXCR, storing one row per CDR3 protein. The sample consists of roughly 800,000 distinct CDR3 sequences, more than 25% of them appearing once. This clonotype turned up a few times. V gave up 5 bases and J gave up 1 base; unmatched junction bases: 11. Germline CDR1 and CDR2: SGHDN and FVKESK. There are 17 residues in the CDR3. The sample was also reused in another study, on T cells of mothers and their children. As that study records: Primer M1S, used in the second PCR, introduced sample barcodes and 2-4 random nucleotides.

This TCR came from a boy aged 5-17 years in good health. Sequenced: blood. This rearrangement joins TRBV14 to TRBJ1-3; the match to TRBD1 covers 7 bases. The CDR3, as DNA: TGTGCCAGCAGCGAAGCAGGGGGAATGAGTTCTGGAAACACCATATATTTT. Its protein is CASSEAGGMSSGNTIYF.